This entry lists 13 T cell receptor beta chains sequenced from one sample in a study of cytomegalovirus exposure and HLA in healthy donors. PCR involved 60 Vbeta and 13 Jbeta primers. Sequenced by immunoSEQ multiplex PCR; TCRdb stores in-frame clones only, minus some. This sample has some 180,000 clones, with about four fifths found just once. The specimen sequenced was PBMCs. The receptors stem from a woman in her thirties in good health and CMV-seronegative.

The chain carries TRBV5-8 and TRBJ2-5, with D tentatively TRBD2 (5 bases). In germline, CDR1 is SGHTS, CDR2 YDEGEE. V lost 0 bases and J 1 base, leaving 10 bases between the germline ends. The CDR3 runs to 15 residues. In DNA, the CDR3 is TGTGCCAGCAGCTTGGGGGCGGGTCCCCAAGAGACCCAGTACTTC. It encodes CASSLGAGPQETQYF.

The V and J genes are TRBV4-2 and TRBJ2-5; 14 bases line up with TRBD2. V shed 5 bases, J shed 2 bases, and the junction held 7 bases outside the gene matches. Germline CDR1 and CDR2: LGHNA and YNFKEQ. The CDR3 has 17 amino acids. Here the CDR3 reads CASSSRLAGGTQETQYF. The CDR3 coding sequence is TGTGCCAGCAGCTCCCGACTAGCGGGGGGGACACAAGAGACCCAGTACTTC.

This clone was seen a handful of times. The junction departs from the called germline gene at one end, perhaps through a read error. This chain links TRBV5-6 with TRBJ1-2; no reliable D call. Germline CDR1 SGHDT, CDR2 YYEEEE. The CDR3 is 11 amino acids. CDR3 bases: TGTGCCAGCAGCTTACTGGGCACTCCCAACTTC. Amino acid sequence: CASSLLGTPNF.

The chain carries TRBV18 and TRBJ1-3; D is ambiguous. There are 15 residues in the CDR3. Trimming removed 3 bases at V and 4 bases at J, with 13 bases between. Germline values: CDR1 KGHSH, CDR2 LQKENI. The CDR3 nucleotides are TGTGCCAGCTCACCCGATCAGTCGTCCGGAAACACCATATATTTT. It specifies CASSPDQSSGNTIYF.

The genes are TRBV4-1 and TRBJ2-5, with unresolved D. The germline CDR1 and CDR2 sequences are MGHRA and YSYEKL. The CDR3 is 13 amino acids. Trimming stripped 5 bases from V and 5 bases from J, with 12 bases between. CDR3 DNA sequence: TGCGCCAGCAGCTCTGGGCAGTCCGAGACCCAGTACTTC. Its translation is CASSSGQSETQYF.

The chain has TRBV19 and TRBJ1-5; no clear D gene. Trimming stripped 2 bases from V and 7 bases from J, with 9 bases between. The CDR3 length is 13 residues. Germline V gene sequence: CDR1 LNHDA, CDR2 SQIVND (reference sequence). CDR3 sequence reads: CASSIPPRQPQHF. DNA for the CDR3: TGTGCCAGTAGTATACCCCCACGGCAGCCCCAGCATTTT.

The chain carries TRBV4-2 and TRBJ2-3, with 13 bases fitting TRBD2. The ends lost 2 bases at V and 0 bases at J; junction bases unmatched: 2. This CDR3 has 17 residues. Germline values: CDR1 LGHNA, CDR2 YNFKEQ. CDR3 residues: CASSQTGLAGSTDTQYF. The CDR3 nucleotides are TGTGCCAGCAGCCAAACGGGACTAGCGGGGAGCACAGATACGCAGTATTTT.

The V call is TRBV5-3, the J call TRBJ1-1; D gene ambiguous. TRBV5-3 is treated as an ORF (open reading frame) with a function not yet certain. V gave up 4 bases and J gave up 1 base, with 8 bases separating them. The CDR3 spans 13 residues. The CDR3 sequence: CARSTSGNTEAFF. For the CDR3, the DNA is TGTGCCAGAAGCACCTCAGGGAACACTGAAGCTTTCTTT.

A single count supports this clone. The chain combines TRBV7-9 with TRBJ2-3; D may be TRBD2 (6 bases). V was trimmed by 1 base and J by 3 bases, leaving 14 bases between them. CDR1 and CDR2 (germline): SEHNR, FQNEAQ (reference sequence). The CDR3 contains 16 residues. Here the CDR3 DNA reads TGTGCCAGCAGCTTAGATGTTTGGGAGGCGACAGATACGCAGTATTTT. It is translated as CASSLDVWEATDTQYF.

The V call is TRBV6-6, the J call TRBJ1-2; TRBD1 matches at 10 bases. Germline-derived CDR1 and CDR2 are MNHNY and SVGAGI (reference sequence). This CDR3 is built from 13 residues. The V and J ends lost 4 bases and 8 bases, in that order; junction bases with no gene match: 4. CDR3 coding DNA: TGTGCCAGCAGTTCCCGGGACAGGGGCGGCTACACCTTC. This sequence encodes CASSSRDRGGYTF.

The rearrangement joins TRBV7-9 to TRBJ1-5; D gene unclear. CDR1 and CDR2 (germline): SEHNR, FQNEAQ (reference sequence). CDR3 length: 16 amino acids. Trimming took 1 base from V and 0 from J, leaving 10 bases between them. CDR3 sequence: CASSLGSVYSNQPQHF. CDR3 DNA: TGTGCCAGCAGCTTAGGGTCGGTTTATAGCAATCAGCCCCAGCATTTT.

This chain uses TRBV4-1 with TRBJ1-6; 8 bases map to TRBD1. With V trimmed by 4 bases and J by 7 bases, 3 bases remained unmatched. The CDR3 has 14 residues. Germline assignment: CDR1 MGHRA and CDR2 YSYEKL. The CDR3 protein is CASSRDRGNSPLHF. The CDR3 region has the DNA TGCGCCAGCAGCCGCGACAGGGGAAATTCACCCCTCCACTTT.

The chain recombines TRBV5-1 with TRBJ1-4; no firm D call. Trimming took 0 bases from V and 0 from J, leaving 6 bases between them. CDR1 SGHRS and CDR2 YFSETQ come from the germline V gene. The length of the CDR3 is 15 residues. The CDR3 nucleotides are TGCGCCAGCAGCTTGGGGCCTGCAACTAATGAAAAACTGTTTTTT. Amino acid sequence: CASSLGPATNEKLFF. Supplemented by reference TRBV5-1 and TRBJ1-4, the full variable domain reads KAGVTQTPRYLIKTRGQQVTLSCSPISGHRSVSWYQQTPGQGLQFLFEYFSETQRNKGNFPGRFSGRQFSNSRSEMNVSTLELGDSALYLCASSLGPATNEKLFFGSGTQLSVL.